The 20 T cell receptor beta chains listed next were all sequenced from one sample in a study of cytomegalovirus exposure and HLA in healthy donors. The PCR made use of 60 Vbeta and 13 Jbeta primers. Sequencing was performed with immunoSEQ multiplex PCR; in TCRdb, only in-frame clones are kept and a portion is missing. The table lists 85,000 or so clones, with around 1.2% in the top ten. Input material: PBMCs. The receptors stem from a woman between 25 and 40 years old in good health and CMV-seronegative.

The chain has TRBV4-2 and TRBJ2-1, with TRBD2 matching 9 bases. This CDR3 is 16 amino acids long. J lost 4 bases, V lost 0 bases, and 4 bases had no gene match. Germline V gene sequence: CDR1 LGHNA, CDR2 YNFKEQ. The chain's CDR3 is CASSQEGTSGYNEQFF. CDR3 nucleotide sequence: TGTGCCAGCAGCCAAGAGGGTACTAGCGGGTACAATGAGCAGTTCTTC.

The V call is TRBV9, the J call TRBJ1-1; D gene unclear. The CDR3 is 13 amino acids. Trimming stripped 3 bases from V and 1 base from J, with 7 bases between. Germline V gene sequence: CDR1 SGDLS, CDR2 YYNGEE. The CDR3 sequence is CASSAERNTEAFF. The CDR3, as DNA: TGTGCCAGCAGCGCGGAGAGGAACACTGAAGCTTTCTTT.

The V call is TRBV19, the J call TRBJ1-1, with 7 positions matching TRBD1. CDR1 is LNHDA, CDR2 SQIVND, per germline (reference sequence). The length of the CDR3 is 14 residues. Trimming cost V 5 bases and J 1 base; bases outside gene matches: 4. CDR3 bases: TGTGCCAGTAGTTTCAGGACAGGGAACACTGAAGCTTTCTTT. Amino acids: CASSFRTGNTEAFF.

The chain combines TRBV11-2 with TRBJ1-1; D not resolved. Germline CDR1 reads SGHAT; CDR2 reads FQNNGV. V was pared by 5 bases and J by 1 base, with 23 bases between. This CDR3 contains 18 residues. The CDR3 region has the DNA TGTGCCAGCAGCGCACGTTGGGCCATTAACGAGAAGAACACTGAAGCTTTCTTT. The encoded protein is CASSARWAINEKNTEAFF.

This chain uses TRBV30 with TRBJ1-4; 7 bases match TRBD1. CDR1 and CDR2 from the germline V gene are GTSNPN and SVGIG (reference sequence). The CDR3 is 13 amino acids. V lost 3 bases and J lost 8; bases outside the gene matches: 6. The CDR3 DNA reads as TGTGCCTGGAGAGGGGGCGGGCGGGAAAAACTGTTTTTT. The encoded protein is CAWRGGGREKLFF.

This sequence joins TRBV6-5 and TRBJ2-7; 9 bases match TRBD1. This CDR3 is 14 amino acids long. V lost 6 bases, J lost 3 bases, and 6 bases stayed unmatched. The V gene's germline CDR1 is MNHEY and CDR2 SVGAGI. CDR3 in DNA: TGTGCCAGCAGCTCCCGGACAGGGGTCTACGAGCAGTACTTC. Translating gives CASSSRTGVYEQYF.

The chain couples TRBV5-4 to TRBJ2-2, with unresolved D. Trimming took off 4 bases at V and 0 bases at J, with 4 bases between the two ends. The germline CDR1 and CDR2 sequences are SGHNT and YYREEE (reference sequence). The CDR3 covers 13 residues. This CDR3 is CASSPPNTGELFF. The CDR3 DNA follows: TGTGCCAGCAGCCCTCCGAACACCGGGGAGCTGTTTTTT.

The V call is TRBV25-1, the J call TRBJ1-2; 7 positions agree with TRBD1. The V gene end was trimmed by 9 bases and the J gene end by 4 bases; junction bases not matched to a gene: 2. CDR1 is MGHDK, CDR2 SYGVNS, per germline. The CDR3 spans 11 residues. The CDR3 sequence is CASSGGYGYTF. CDR3 DNA sequence: TGTGCCAGTTCAGGGGGCTATGGCTACACCTTC.

The V and J genes are TRBV5-4 and TRBJ2-3; 8 nucleotides line up with TRBD1. CDR3 length: 14 residues. Germline CDR1 and CDR2: SGHNT and YYREEE (reference sequence). The V segment lost 0 bases and the J segment 7 bases; nucleotides outside the gene matches: 4. The CDR3 bases are TGTGCCAGCAGCTTGGGGACAGGGCGAAATACGCAGTATTTT. Amino acids: CASSLGTGRNTQYF.

The chain carries TRBV19 and TRBJ2-1; 10 bases align to TRBD1. Germline V gives CDR1 LNHDA, CDR2 SQIVND (reference sequence). Trimming removed 5 bases from V and 5 bases from J; junction bases left unmatched: 6. CDR3 length equals 15 residues. The CDR3 nucleotides are TGTGCCAGTAGTGTATCCGGGACAGGGGACAATGAGCAGTTCTTC. Translated: CASSVSGTGDNEQFF. Filled out from reference TRBV19 and TRBJ2-1, the complete variable domain reads DGGITQSPKYLFRKEGQNVTLSCEQNLNHDAMYWYRQDPGQGLRLIYYSQIVNDFQKGDIAEGYSVSREKKESFPLTVTSAQKNPTAFYLCASSVSGTGDNEQFFGPGTRLTVL.

The rearrangement uses TRBV5-1 and TRBJ2-2, with 15 bases that match TRBD2. The germline gives CDR1 SGHRS, CDR2 YFSETQ. The CDR3 runs to 15 residues. Trimming took 7 bases from V and 6 from J; bases not matched to a gene: 4. This chain's CDR3 is CASGLAGGPSGELFF. The CDR3 bases are TGCGCCAGCGGACTAGCGGGGGGGCCATCCGGGGAGCTGTTTTTT.

The chain has TRBV11-2 and TRBJ2-3; 13 bases are a match to TRBD2. The CDR3 spans 16 residues. The germline CDR1 and CDR2 sequences are SGHAT and FQNNGV. With 4 bases clipped from V and 2 bases from J, the junction kept 3 bases outside the gene matches. The CDR3 is CASSSGTSGVTDTQYF. CDR3 nucleotides: TGTGCCAGCAGCTCGGGGACTAGCGGGGTCACAGATACGCAGTATTTT.

The chain recombines TRBV7-9 with TRBJ2-6, with TRBD2 as a possible D gene (6 bases). V shed 5 bases and J shed 3 bases, with 11 bases lying between them. Germline V lookup: CDR1 SEHNR, CDR2 FQNEAQ (reference sequence). The CDR3 totals 15 residues. This CDR3 reads CASSLQGLGANVLTF. In nucleotides, the CDR3 is TGTGCCAGCAGCCTGCAGGGACTTGGGGCCAACGTCCTGACTTTC.

The V call is TRBV6-1, the J call TRBJ2-7, with 7 bases identical to TRBD2. The CDR3 covers 14 residues. The V and J ends lost 5 bases and 4 bases, in that order; junction bases with no gene match: 8. Germline V gene sequence: CDR1 MNHNS, CDR2 SASEGT. The CDR3 loop is CASSNRGVRYEQYF. Written as DNA, the CDR3 is TGTGCCAGCAGTAACCGGGGGGTCCGGTACGAGCAGTACTTC.

The genes are TRBV30 and TRBJ2-1, with D perhaps matching TRBD2 (7 bases). This CDR3 comprises 16 residues. Trimming removed 2 bases from V and 5 bases from J, with 19 bases in between. The germline V gene encodes CDR1 GTSNPN and CDR2 SVGIG (reference sequence). The CDR3 DNA follows: TGTGCCTGGAGTCCGAAAGGGGGGGCTGTCGACAATGAGCAGTTCTTC. This gives the protein CAWSPKGGAVDNEQFF.

The chain carries TRBV15 and TRBJ1-4; tentatively, D is TRBD1 (5 bases). The CDR3 loop spans 12 amino acids. Germline-derived CDR1 and CDR2 are LNHNV and YYDKDF (reference sequence). The ends were cut back, 6 bases at V and 4 bases at J, with 6 bases in the middle. The CDR3: CATRGGNEKLFF. As DNA, the CDR3 is TGTGCCACCAGGGGGGGTAATGAAAAACTGTTTTTT.

This chain links TRBV5-6 with TRBJ1-1, with 7 bases fitting TRBD1. The CDR3 is made up of 15 amino acids. The V gene end was trimmed by 4 bases and the J gene end by 3 bases; junction bases not matched to a gene: 9. Germline assignment: CDR1 SGHDT and CDR2 YYEEEE. CDR3 in DNA: TGTGCCAGCAGCCTAACCGGGACAGCGGACACTGAAGCTTTCTTT. This translates into CASSLTGTADTEAFF. The full variable domain, in which reference TRBV5-6 and TRBJ1-1 provide the parts outside the CDR3, is DAGVTQSPTHLIKTRGQQVTLRCSPKSGHDTVSWYQQALGQGPQFIFQYYEEEERQRGNFPDRFSGHQFPNYSSELNVNALLLGDSALYLCASSLTGTADTEAFFGQGTRLTVV.

V gene TRBV7-9 combines with J gene TRBJ1-4; no clear D. Trimming took 6 bases from V and 8 from J, leaving 19 bases between them. The CDR3 spans 15 residues. Germline lookup yields CDR1 SEHNR and CDR2 FQNEAQ (reference sequence). CDR3 region: CASSGGLDSREKLFF. Written as DNA, the CDR3 is TGTGCCAGCAGTGGTGGGTTAGACTCCCGGGAAAAACTGTTTTTT.

The chain links TRBV14 to TRBJ2-3; 9 bases line up with TRBD2. The CDR3 runs 15 residues. Trimming cost V 4 bases and J 2 bases; bases outside gene matches: 4. Germline V lookup: CDR1 SGHDN, CDR2 FVKESK. The DNA for the CDR3 is TGTGCCAGCAGCCCGCGGGGGGGGTTCACAGATACGCAGTATTTT. Its protein is CASSPRGGFTDTQYF.

The chain uses TRBV7-9 and TRBJ1-4; 9 bases match TRBD1. The CDR3 length is 16 residues. V trimming: 1 base; J trimming: 6 bases; junction bases outside the gene matches: 6. Germline lookup yields CDR1 SEHNR and CDR2 FQNEAQ (reference sequence). Here the CDR3 DNA reads TGTGCCAGCAGCTTAGGGGGGACAGGGACGGATGAAAAACTGTTTTTT. Protein product: CASSLGGTGTDEKLFF.